These 12 T cell receptor beta chains were all obtained from the same sample, sequenced in a study of liver allograft versus peripheral blood T cells. Study context: Transplanted-liver and recipient peripheral blood T cell receptor repertoires were compared.

TCRdb fed the reads into MiXCR, producing one record per CDR3 protein. The repertoire holds about 3,500 distinct CDR3 sequences, with 14% to 15% as singletons. The receptors here all came from a human patient who had a liver transplant. Some T cells here may be from the graft donor.

The rearrangement joins TRBV20-1 to TRBJ2-2; 7 positions agree with TRBD1. V lost 1 base and J lost 7; bases outside the gene matches: 3. The germline CDR1 and CDR2 sequences are DFQATT and SNEGSKA (reference sequence). The CDR3 totals 13 residues. The CDR3 loop reads CSARVQGFGELFF. The CDR3, as DNA: TGCAGTGCTAGAGTACAGGGGTTCGGGGAGCTGTTTTTT.

The chain recombines TRBV20-1 with TRBJ2-7; no clear D. The germline CDR1 and CDR2 sequences are DFQATT and SNEGSKA (reference sequence). This CDR3 comprises 14 residues. V lost 3 bases and J 2 bases, leaving 14 bases between the germline ends. The CDR3 loop reads CSASVGTFTYEQYF. The CDR3 bases are TGCAGTGCTAGTGTCGGAACCTTCACCTACGAGCAGTACTTC.

This clonotype ranks as medium-sized (0.01 to 0.1%). This chain links TRBV18 with TRBJ2-2; D is uncertain. The V end lost 3 bases, the J end lost 5 bases, and 13 bases lay between the germline ends. Germline loops: CDR1 KGHSH, CDR2 LQKENI. CDR3 length: 15 amino acids. The CDR3 nucleotides read TGTGCCAGCTCACCGGTCGTGCAAACGACCGGGGAGCTGTTTTTT. It translates to CASSPVVQTTGELFF. Looking up the rest from reference TRBV18 and TRBJ2-2 gives the full variable domain: NAGVMQNPRHLVRRRGQEARLRCSPMKGHSHVYWYRQLPEEGLKFMVYLQKENIIDESGMPKERFSAEFPKEGPSILRIQQVVRGDSAAYFCASSPVVQTTGELFFGEGSRLTVL.

This clonotype is medium-sized by share. The chain employs TRBV27 and TRBJ2-7; the D gene is possibly TRBD2 (6 bases). The germline V gene encodes CDR1 MNHEY and CDR2 SMNVEV (reference sequence). The germline V and J ends were trimmed by 2 bases and 0 bases, with 14 bases remaining between them. The CDR3 is 16 residues long. The CDR3 protein is CASSLGTSLSSYEQYF. CDR3 coding DNA: TGTGCCAGCAGTTTAGGGACTTCCCTAAGCTCCTACGAGCAGTACTTC.

This chain joins TRBV6-6 and TRBJ1-6; 8 nucleotides align to TRBD1. The V gene's germline CDR1 is MNHNY and CDR2 SVGAGI (reference sequence). The CDR3 length is 16 residues. After removal of 7 bases from V and 4 bases from J, the junction contained 9 bases not matched to a gene. The CDR3 DNA follows: TGTGCCAGCACTCGCGACAGGGGTCGATATAATTCACCCCTCCACTTT. Its translation: CASTRDRGRYNSPLHF.

This clonotype is labeled medium-sized. The chain recombines TRBV7-9 with TRBJ2-6; no definite D call. With 6 bases removed from V and 0 bases from J, the gap between germline ends came to 3 bases. Germline V gives CDR1 SEHNR, CDR2 FQNEAQ (reference sequence). The CDR3 loop spans 13 amino acids. The CDR3 reads CASSSSGANVLTF. The CDR3, as DNA: TGTGCCAGCAGTTCCTCTGGGGCCAACGTCCTGACTTTC.

At least ten counts were recorded for this clonotype. The chain combines TRBV6-5 with TRBJ1-3, with D uncertain. Germline V lookup: CDR1 MNHEY, CDR2 SVGAGI. The CDR3 has 16 amino acids. The V and J ends lost 0 bases and 0 bases respectively, with 9 bases between them. DNA for the CDR3: TGTGCCAGCAGTTACTCGGCAGGAGTCTCTGGAAACACCATATATTTT. As protein: CASSYSAGVSGNTIYF.

By its share, this clonotype is medium-sized. The V and J genes are TRBV6-1 and TRBJ2-3; possible D gene TRBD2, 5 bases. V was pared by 5 bases and J by 7 bases, with 16 bases between. Germline CDR1 is MNHNS and CDR2 is SASEGT. This CDR3 spans 14 amino acids. The CDR3 sequence is CASSSDYLGNTQYF. The CDR3 nucleotides are TGTGCCAGCAGTTCCGACTATTTAGGTAATACGCAGTATTTT.

This clonotype is termed medium-sized (0.01 to 0.1%). The V gene is TRBV6-5, the J gene TRBJ2-7; 8 bases line up with TRBD1. CDR3 length: 16 amino acids. Germline CDR1 reads MNHEY; CDR2 reads SVGAGI. V lost 6 bases, J lost 4 bases, and 14 bases stayed unmatched. As DNA, the CDR3 is TGTGCCAGCAGACAAACCCGACAGGGGTCTCGATACGAGCAGTACTTC. Translated: CASRQTRQGSRYEQYF.

This clonotype was detected ten times or more. The rearrangement joins TRBV12-3 or TRBV12-4 to TRBJ1-6; D remains ambiguous. V was pared by 2 bases and J by 9 bases, with 14 bases between. The CDR3 totals 15 residues. The CDR3, as DNA: TGTGCCAGCAGTTTATGGGAGTGGACCATTTCACCCCTCCACTTT. It translates to CASSLWEWTISPLHF.

This clonotype was detected only a few times. The rearrangement uses TRBV20-1 and TRBJ1-1; D unclear. CDR1 and CDR2 (germline): DFQATT, SNEGSKA (reference sequence). The CDR3 length is 14 residues. V lost 4 bases and J lost 0, with 12 bases in between. The CDR3 nucleotides read TGCAGTGCTACGCCCGGGAGCATGAACACTGAAGCTTTCTTT. Its translation: CSATPGSMNTEAFF.

This clonotype is classed as medium-sized. The CDR3 DNA follows: TGTGCCAGCAGCCGGGGGACAGGGGGCTCTGGAAACACCATATATTTT. As protein: CASSRGTGGSGNTIYF. The rearrangement uses TRBV5-6 and TRBJ1-3; 11 bases are a match to TRBD1. J was trimmed by 0 bases and V by 4 bases; bases with no gene match: 3. Germline V gives CDR1 SGHDT, CDR2 YYEEEE. CDR3 length: 16 residues.